The present entry profiles one T cell receptor (beta chain) with its context. These data come from a study of blood T cell repertoires in COVID-19. Sequencing used immunoSEQ multiplex PCR; TCRdb keeps in-frame clones, though not all of them. This sample carries some 200,000 clones, approximately 82% of them seen once, and the ten largest clones take approximately 10%. CDR1 and CDR2 (germline): SGHRS, YFSETQ. CDR3 length: 16 amino acids. Trimming at V came to 4 bases and at J to 8 bases, leaving 9 bases not matched to a gene. The chain carries TRBV5-1 and TRBJ2-2, with 12 bases lining up with TRBD2. Material for sequencing was peripheral blood. The TCR was taken from a man aged 45-65 years with active or convalescent COVID-19. The CDR3 spells CASSTRTSGAMGELFF. The CDR3, as DNA: TGCGCCAGCAGCACCCGGACTAGCGGGGCCATGGGGGAGCTGTTTTTT.